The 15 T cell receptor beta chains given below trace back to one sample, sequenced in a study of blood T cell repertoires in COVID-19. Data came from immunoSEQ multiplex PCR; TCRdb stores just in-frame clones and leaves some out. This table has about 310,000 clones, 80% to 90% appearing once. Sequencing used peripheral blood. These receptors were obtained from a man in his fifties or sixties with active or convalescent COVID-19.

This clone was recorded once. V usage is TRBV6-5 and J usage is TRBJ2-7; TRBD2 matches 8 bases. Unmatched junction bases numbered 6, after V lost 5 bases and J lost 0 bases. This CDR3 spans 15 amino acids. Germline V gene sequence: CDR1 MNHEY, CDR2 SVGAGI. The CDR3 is CASSPTSGPSYEQYF. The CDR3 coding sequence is TGTGCCAGCAGTCCCACTAGCGGCCCCTCCTACGAGCAGTACTTC.

The CDR3: CASSLDQTSYNEQFF. CDR3 nucleotide sequence: TGTGCCAGCAGCTTGGATCAGACTAGCTACAATGAGCAGTTCTTC. The chain uses TRBV5-4 and TRBJ2-1; a weak D match, TRBD2 (6 bases). This CDR3 contains 15 residues. Germline CDR1 reads SGHNT; CDR2 reads YYREEE (reference sequence). V lost 0 bases, J lost 3 bases, and 10 bases lay in between.

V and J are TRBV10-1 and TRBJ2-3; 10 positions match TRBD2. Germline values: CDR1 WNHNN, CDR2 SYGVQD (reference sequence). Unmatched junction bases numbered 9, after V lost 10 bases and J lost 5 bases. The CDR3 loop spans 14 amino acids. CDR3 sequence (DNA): TGCGCCACCCAAGCGGGAGGGCCTATAGATACGCAGTATTTT. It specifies CATQAGGPIDTQYF.

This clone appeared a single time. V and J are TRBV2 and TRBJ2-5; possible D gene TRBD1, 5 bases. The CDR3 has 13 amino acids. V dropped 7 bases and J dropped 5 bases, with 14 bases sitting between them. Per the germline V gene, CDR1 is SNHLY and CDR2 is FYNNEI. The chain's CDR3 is CASNPSGMETQYF. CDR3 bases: TGTGCCAGCAATCCTTCAGGGATGGAGACCCAGTACTTC.

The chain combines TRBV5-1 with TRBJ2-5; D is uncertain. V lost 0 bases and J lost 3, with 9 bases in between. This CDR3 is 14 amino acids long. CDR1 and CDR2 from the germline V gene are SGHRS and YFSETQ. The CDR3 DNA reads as TGCGCCAGCAGCTTGGGAACATCAGAAGAGACCCAGTACTTC. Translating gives CASSLGTSEETQYF. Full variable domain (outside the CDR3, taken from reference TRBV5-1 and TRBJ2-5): KAGVTQTPRYLIKTRGQQVTLSCSPISGHRSVSWYQQTPGQGLQFLFEYFSETQRNKGNFPGRFSGRQFSNSRSEMNVSTLELGDSALYLCASSLGTSEETQYFGPGTRLLVL.

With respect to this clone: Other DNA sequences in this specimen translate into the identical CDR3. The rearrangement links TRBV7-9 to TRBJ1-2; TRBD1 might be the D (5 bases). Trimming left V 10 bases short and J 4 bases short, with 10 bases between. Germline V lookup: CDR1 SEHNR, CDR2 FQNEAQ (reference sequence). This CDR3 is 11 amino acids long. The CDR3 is CATGGVYGYTF. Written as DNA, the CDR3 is TGTGCCACAGGAGGGGTCTATGGCTACACCTTC.

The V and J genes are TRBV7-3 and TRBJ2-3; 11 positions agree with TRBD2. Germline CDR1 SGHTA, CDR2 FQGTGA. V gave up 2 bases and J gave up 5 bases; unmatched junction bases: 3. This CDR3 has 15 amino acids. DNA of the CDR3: TGTGCCAGCAGCTTAGGGACTAGCGGAAGAGATACGCAGTATTTT. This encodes CASSLGTSGRDTQYF.

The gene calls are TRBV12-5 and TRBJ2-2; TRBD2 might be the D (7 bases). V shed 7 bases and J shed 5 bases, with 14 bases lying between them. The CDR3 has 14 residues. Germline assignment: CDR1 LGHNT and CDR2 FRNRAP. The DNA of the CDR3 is TGTGCTAGTGCTCGGGGGGCGGGAACCGGGGAGCTGTTTTTT. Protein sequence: CASARGAGTGELFF.

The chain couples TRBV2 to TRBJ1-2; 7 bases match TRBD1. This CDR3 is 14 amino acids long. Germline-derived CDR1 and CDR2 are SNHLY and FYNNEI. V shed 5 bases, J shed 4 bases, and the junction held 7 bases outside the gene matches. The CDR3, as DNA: TGTGCCAGCAGTCTCGGGACAGCCAGCTATGGCTACACCTTC. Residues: CASSLGTASYGYTF.

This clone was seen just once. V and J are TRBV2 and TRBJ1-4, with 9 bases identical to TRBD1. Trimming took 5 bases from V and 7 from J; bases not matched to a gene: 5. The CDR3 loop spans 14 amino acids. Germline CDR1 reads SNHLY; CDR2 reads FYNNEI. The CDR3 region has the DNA TGTGCCAGCAGTCTGGACAGGGGCGGTGAAAAACTGTTTTTT. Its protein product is CASSLDRGGEKLFF.

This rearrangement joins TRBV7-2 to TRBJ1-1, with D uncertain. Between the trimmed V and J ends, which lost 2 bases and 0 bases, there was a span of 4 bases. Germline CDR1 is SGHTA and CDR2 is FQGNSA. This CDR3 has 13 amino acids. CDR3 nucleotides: TGTGCCAGCAGCTTACAGATGAACACTGAAGCTTTCTTT. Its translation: CASSLQMNTEAFF.

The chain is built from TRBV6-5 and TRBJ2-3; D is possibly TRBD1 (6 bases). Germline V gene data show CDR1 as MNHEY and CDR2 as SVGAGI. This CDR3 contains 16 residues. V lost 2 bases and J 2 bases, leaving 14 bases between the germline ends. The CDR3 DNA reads TGTGCCAGCAGTTACGGACAGACACCCCCCACAGATACGCAGTATTTT. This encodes CASSYGQTPPTDTQYF.

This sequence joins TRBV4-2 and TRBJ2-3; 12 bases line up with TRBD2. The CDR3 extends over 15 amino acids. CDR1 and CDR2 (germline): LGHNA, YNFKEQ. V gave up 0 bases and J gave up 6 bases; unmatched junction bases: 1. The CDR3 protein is CASSQELAGGDTQYF. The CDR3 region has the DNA TGTGCCAGCAGCCAAGAACTAGCGGGAGGCGATACGCAGTATTTT.

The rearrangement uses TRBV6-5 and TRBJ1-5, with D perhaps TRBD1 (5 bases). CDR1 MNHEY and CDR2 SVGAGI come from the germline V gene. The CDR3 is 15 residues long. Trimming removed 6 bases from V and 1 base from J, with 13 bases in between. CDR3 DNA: TGTGCCAGCAGCCTAAACGGGGGAAGCAATCAGCCCCAGCATTTT. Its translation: CASSLNGGSNQPQHF.

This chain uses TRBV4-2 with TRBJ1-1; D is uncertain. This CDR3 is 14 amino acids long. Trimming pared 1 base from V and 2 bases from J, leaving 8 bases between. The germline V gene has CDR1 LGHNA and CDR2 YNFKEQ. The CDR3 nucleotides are TGTGCCAGCAGCCAAGGAACAGTAAACACTGAAGCTTTCTTT. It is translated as CASSQGTVNTEAFF.